A single sample is the source of the 4 T cell receptor beta chains below, sequenced in a study of blood T cell repertoires in COVID-19. Clones were sequenced by immunoSEQ multiplex PCR, and TCRdb holds only the in-frame ones, with some missing. Of about 170,000 clones listed, roughly 80% are singletons. The sample was peripheral blood. Every receptor here comes from a man between 70 and 80 years old with active or convalescent COVID-19.

This clone was detected only once. This chain joins TRBV6-5 and TRBJ2-5; the D gene is possibly TRBD2 (5 bases). The CDR3 spans 15 residues. V lost 2 bases, J lost 5 bases, and 15 bases lay in between. Germline V lookup: CDR1 MNHEY, CDR2 SVGAGI. DNA of the CDR3: TGTGCCAGCAGTTACGCCCTCGCGGGTAGGGAGACCCAGTACTTC. It is translated as CASSYALAGRETQYF.

This clone has a handful of counts. Other nucleotide sequences in the sample specify the same CDR3. The chain links TRBV6-5 to TRBJ1-2, with TRBD1 as a possible D gene (5 bases). CDR1 MNHEY and CDR2 SVGAGI come from the germline V gene. Trimming stripped 2 bases from V and 5 bases from J, with 6 bases between. This CDR3 is 12 amino acids long. The CDR3 region is CASSYGGYGYTF. The CDR3 region has the DNA TGTGCCAGCAGTTACGGGGGGTATGGCTACACCTTC.

As to this clone: This same CDR3 is encoded by further DNA sequences in the sample. The chain carries TRBV18 and TRBJ2-5; 7 bases are a match to TRBD1. Trimming at V came to 1 base and at J to 4 bases, leaving 0 bases not matched to a gene. The germline V gene has CDR1 KGHSH and CDR2 LQKENI. The CDR3 has 13 residues. The chain's CDR3 is CASSPRQGETQYF. As DNA, the CDR3 is TGTGCCAGCTCACCACGACAGGGAGAGACCCAGTACTTC.

The gene calls are TRBV27 and TRBJ2-2; TRBD1 aligns across 7 bases. Germline CDR1 reads MNHEY; CDR2 reads SMNVEV (reference sequence). V lost 5 bases to trimming and J lost 4 bases; unmatched junction nucleotides: 13. CDR3 length equals 17 residues. The CDR3 nucleotides read TGTGCCAGCAGTCCTCACCGACAGGGCCGCGGCACCGGGGAGCTGTTTTTT. Translated: CASSPHRQGRGTGELFF.